This T cell receptor beta chain derives from a study of cytotoxic CD8 clonotypes in ibrutinib-treated CLL. Across the study: The patient breakdown showed fewer than twelve relapsed/refractory and some 14 treatment-naive cases, with some 17 IGHV unmutated. Averaging across samples gave roughly 260,000 productive templates and about 94,000 productive rearrangements.

Concerning this clone itself: What it binds is not known.

Study results and caveats: Clonality at baseline surpassed age-matched healthy donors and tracked circulating CD8+ T-cell counts. Public clonotypes (which were uncommon) either contracted or remained stable on treatment.

Here immunoSEQ multiplex PCR was the method, and the copy in TCRdb shows in-frame clones only, minus some. The table shows approximately 190,000 clones, with roughly three quarters occurring only once. Trimming cost V 5 bases and J 2 bases, with 10 bases left between them. Germline assignment: CDR1 MDHEN and CDR2 SYDVKM. The CDR3 is made up of 14 amino acids. The chain joins TRBV28 to TRBJ1-5, with no clear D. Sequencing used PBMCs, obtained after 12 months of ibrutinib treatment. The clonotype originates from a human donor with chronic lymphocytic leukemia. DNA for the CDR3: TGTGCCAGCAGTGGTAGTAACGGCAATCAGCCCCAGCATTTT. As protein: CASSGSNGNQPQHF.